This T cell receptor beta chain stems from a study of cytomegalovirus exposure and HLA in healthy donors. 60 Vbeta and 13 Jbeta primers were used in PCR. Clones were sequenced by immunoSEQ multiplex PCR, and TCRdb holds only the in-frame ones, with some missing. Here the sample spans approximately 150,000 clones, 65% to 75% being singletons. V dropped 6 bases and J dropped 5 bases, with 16 bases sitting between them. Germline V CDR1 and CDR2: MNHEY, SMNVEV (reference sequence). This CDR3 contains 15 residues. The genes are TRBV27 and TRBJ1-4; D is perhaps TRBD1 (5 bases). The material sequenced was PBMCs. This receptor was identified in a man between 60 and 75 years old in good health and CMV-seronegative. Here the CDR3 DNA reads TGTGCCAGCAGCTCTTACGGGGGTCCCAATGAAAAACTGTTTTTT. Translating gives CASSSYGGPNEKLFF.